Included here is one TCR beta chain sequence, with context. Antigen unknown. TCRdb reprocessed the 5' RACE reads with MiXCR, giving one entry per CDR3 protein. The sample carries approximately 200,000 distinct CDR3 sequences, 16% recorded once. This record belongs to a study of T-cell memory formation after mild COVID-19. Whole-study results and caveats: Certain responding clones were present in pre-infection memory, suggesting participation of cross-reactive memory. Clones that contracted from day 15 to 85 had balanced CD4/CD8; later expanders were CD4+ biased.

The germline V and J ends were trimmed by 2 bases and 4 bases, with 10 bases remaining between them. CDR1 SGHRS and CDR2 YFSETQ come from the germline V gene. The length of the CDR3 is 14 residues. The chain employs TRBV5-1 and TRBJ2-1, with D perhaps TRBD1 or TRBD2 (6 bases each). The sample consisted of PBMCs or a T cell subset sorted from them (not recorded which). The source of this sequence is an adult woman who had mild COVID-19 (a few samples of this study predate the infection). Cell type and time point are not known. CDR3 region: CASSLEGGYNEQFF. CDR3 in DNA: TGCGCCAGCAGCTTAGAGGGGGGTTACAATGAGCAGTTCTTC.